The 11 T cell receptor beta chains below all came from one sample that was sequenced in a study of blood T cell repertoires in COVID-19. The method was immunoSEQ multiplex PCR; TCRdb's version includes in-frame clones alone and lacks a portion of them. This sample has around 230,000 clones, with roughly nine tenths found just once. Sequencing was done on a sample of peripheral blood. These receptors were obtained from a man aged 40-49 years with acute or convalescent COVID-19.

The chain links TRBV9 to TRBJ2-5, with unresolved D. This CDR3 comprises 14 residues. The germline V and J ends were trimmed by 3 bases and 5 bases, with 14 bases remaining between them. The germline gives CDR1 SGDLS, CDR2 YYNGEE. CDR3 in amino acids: CASSASSPGETQYF. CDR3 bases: TGTGCCAGCAGCGCCTCGAGTCCAGGCGAGACCCAGTACTTC.

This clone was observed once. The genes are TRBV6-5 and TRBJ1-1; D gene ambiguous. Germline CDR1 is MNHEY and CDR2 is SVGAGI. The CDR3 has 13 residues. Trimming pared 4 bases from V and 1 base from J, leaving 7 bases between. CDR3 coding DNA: TGTGCCAGCAGTTCCCGACAGAACACTGAAGCTTTCTTT. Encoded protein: CASSSRQNTEAFF.

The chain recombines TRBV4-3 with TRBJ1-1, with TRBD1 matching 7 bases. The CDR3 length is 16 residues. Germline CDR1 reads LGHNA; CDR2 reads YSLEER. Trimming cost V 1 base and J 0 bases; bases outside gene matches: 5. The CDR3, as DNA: TGCGCCAGCAGCCAAGCCTTGACAGGGATGAACACTGAAGCTTTCTTT. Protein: CASSQALTGMNTEAFF.

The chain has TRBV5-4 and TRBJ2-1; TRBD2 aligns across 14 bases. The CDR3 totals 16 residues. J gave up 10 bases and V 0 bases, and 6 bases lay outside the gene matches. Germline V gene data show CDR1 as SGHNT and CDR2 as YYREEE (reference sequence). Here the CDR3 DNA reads TGTGCCAGCAGCTTGGCGGGACTAGCGGGAGTAAGCGAGCAGTTCTTC. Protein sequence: CASSLAGLAGVSEQFF.

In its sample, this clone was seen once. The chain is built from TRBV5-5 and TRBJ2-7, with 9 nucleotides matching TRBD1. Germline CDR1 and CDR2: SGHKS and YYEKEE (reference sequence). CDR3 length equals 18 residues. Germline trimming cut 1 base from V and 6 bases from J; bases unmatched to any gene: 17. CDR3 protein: CASSLREAGTGMLSEQYF. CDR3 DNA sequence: TGTGCCAGCAGCTTGCGGGAGGCCGGGACAGGGATGTTAAGCGAGCAGTACTTC.

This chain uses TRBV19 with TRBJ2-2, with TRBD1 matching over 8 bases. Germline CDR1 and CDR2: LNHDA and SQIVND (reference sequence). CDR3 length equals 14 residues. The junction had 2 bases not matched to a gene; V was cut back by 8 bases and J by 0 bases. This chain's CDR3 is CASEQGANTGELFF. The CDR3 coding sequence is TGTGCCAGTGAACAGGGGGCGAACACCGGGGAGCTGTTTTTT.

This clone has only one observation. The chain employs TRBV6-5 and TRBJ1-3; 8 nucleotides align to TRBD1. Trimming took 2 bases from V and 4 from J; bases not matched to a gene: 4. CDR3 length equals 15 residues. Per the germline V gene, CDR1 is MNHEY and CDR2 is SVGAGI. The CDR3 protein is CASSYLTGGGNTIYF. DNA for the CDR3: TGTGCCAGCAGTTACCTTACAGGGGGAGGAAACACCATATATTTT.

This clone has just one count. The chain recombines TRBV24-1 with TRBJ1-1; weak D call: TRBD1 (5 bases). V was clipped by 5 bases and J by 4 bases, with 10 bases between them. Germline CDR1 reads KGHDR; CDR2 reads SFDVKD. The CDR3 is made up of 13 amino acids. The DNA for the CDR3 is TGTGCCACCAGTGCCTCGGGGGGCACTGAAGCTTTCTTT. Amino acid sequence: CATSASGGTEAFF.

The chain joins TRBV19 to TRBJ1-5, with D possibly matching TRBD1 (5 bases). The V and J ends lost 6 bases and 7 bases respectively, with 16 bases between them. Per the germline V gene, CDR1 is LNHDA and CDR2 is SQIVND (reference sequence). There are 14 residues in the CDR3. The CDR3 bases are TGTGCCAGTAGGGGGCGGACCGACTTGCAGCCCCAGCATTTT. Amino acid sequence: CASRGRTDLQPQHF.

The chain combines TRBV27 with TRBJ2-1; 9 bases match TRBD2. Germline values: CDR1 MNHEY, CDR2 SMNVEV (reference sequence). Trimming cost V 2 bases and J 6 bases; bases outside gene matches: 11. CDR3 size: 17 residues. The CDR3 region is CASSLVNVAGGINEQFF. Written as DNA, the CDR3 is TGTGCCAGCAGTTTAGTTAATGTGGCGGGAGGGATCAATGAGCAGTTCTTC.

CDR3 amino acids: CASSWTGGSGANVLTF. The CDR3 bases are TGTGCCAGCAGCTGGACAGGGGGCTCTGGGGCCAACGTCCTGACTTTC. This chain connects TRBV11-2 to TRBJ2-6, with 10 bases fitting TRBD1. Germline CDR1 SGHAT, CDR2 FQNNGV. The V segment lost 4 bases and the J segment 0 bases; nucleotides outside the gene matches: 0. This CDR3 region has 16 residues.